This T cell receptor (beta chain) was identified in a study of identical twins. Overall study results and limits: Out-of-frame alpha sequences shared between twins exhibited an excess of low generation probability.

One entry per CDR3 protein results from TCRdb running MiXCR on the 5' RACE reads. The sample carries a few hundred thousand distinct CDR3 sequences, around 20% recorded once. Notes on this clonotype: Antigen unknown.

CDR3 length equals 13 residues. V was trimmed by 6 bases and J by 5 bases, leaving 13 bases between them. Germline lookup yields CDR1 DFQATT and CDR2 SNEGSKA (reference sequence). The sequence was obtained from a man between 50 and 59 years old in good health. This rearrangement joins TRBV20-1 to TRBJ2-2, with a tentative D call TRBD1 (6 bases). The sequenced sample was naive T cells sorted from blood. The CDR3, as DNA: TGCAGTGCCATTCCAGGGGTGACCGGGGAGCTGTTTTTT. Residues: CSAIPGVTGELFF.